This entry features one TCR beta chain sequence. This sample stems from a study of blood T cell repertoires in COVID-19. The table came from immunoSEQ multiplex PCR; TCRdb's copy has only in-frame clones and leaves some out. Among about 320,000 clones, 85% to 90% were seen once, and the ten largest hold around 10%. J was trimmed by 4 bases and V by 2 bases; bases with no gene match: 5. Per the germline V gene, CDR1 is LGHDT and CDR2 is YNNKEL (reference sequence). CDR3 length: 15 amino acids. The chain employs TRBV3-1 (or the pseudogene TRBV3-2) and TRBJ2-5; 9 bases line up with TRBD2. The sequencing sample was made of peripheral blood. The TCR comes from a woman aged 30 to 39 with COVID-19, enrolled during active disease. The CDR3 spells CASSQPLTSGETQYF. The CDR3 DNA sequence: TGTGCCAGCAGCCAACCCTTGACTAGCGGAGAGACCCAGTACTTC.